The next 24 T cell receptor beta chains were all read from a single sample in a study of blood T cell repertoires in COVID-19. The assay was immunoSEQ multiplex PCR, and TCRdb's table has in-frame clones only and misses some. The sample has hundreds of thousands of clones; roughly nine tenths are singletons. Sequencing input: PBMCs or T cells enriched from blood (not recorded which). The receptors stem from a man aged 25 to 40 who had recovered from COVID-19.

V is TRBV9 and J is TRBJ1-1; 8 nucleotides align to TRBD1. Trimming at V came to 4 bases and at J to 0 bases, leaving 8 bases not matched to a gene. Per germline, CDR1 SGDLS and CDR2 YYNGEE. The CDR3 is 16 residues long. This chain's CDR3 is CASSPRTGLMNTEAFF. The CDR3 DNA reads as TGTGCCAGCAGCCCGCGGACAGGGTTAATGAACACTGAAGCTTTCTTT. Filled out from reference TRBV9 and TRBJ1-1, the complete variable domain reads DSGVTQTPKHLITATGQRVTLRCSPRSGDLSVYWYQQSLDQGLQFLIQYYNGEERAKGNILERFSAQQFPDLHSELNLSSLELGDSALYFCASSPRTGLMNTEAFFGQGTRLTVV.

This sequence joins TRBV29-1 and TRBJ1-1; no definite D call. The CDR3 is 14 amino acids. Germline V gene sequence: CDR1 SQVTM, CDR2 ANQGSEA. Trimming removed 3 bases at V and 3 bases at J, with 14 bases between. CDR3 nucleotide sequence: TGCAGCGTTGACCGGGGAGGTAGTGACACTGAAGCTTTCTTT. Amino acids: CSVDRGGSDTEAFF.

The rearrangement links TRBV9 to TRBJ1-2; tentatively, D is TRBD1 (5 bases). The CDR3 loop spans 15 amino acids. Trimming took 0 bases from V and 0 from J, leaving 9 bases between them. Germline V gene data show CDR1 as SGDLS and CDR2 as YYNGEE. This CDR3 reads CASSVGQQPNYGYTF. The CDR3 DNA follows: TGTGCCAGCAGCGTAGGACAGCAGCCTAACTATGGCTACACCTTC.

The chain recombines TRBV12-5 with TRBJ1-4; unclear D gene. Germline V gene lookup returns CDR1 LGHNT and CDR2 FRNRAP. The CDR3 sequence is 16 residues long. The V end was cut by 0 bases, the J end by 4 bases, with 12 bases between. In DNA form, the CDR3 reads TGTGCTAGTGGTTTGGTACTGGGCAGTAATAATGAAAAACTGTTTTTT. This codes for CASGLVLGSNNEKLFF.

The chain recombines TRBV2 with TRBJ1-5; TRBD1 is a possible D gene (6 bases). This CDR3 region has 14 residues. CDR1 SNHLY and CDR2 FYNNEI come from the germline V gene. Trimming took 3 bases from V and 6 from J, leaving 12 bases between them. CDR3 in amino acids: CASSDPGVSQPQHF. The CDR3 DNA sequence: TGTGCCAGCAGTGACCCAGGGGTCTCTCAGCCCCAGCATTTT.

The CDR3 sequence is CASSFTTGEPGELFF. The CDR3 nucleotides are TGTGCCAGCAGTTTTACGACGGGAGAGCCCGGGGAGCTGTTTTTT. The chain combines TRBV7-2 with TRBJ2-2; perhaps TRBD2 as D (6 bases). Trimming took off 6 bases at V and 6 bases at J, with 17 bases between the two ends. Germline CDR1 and CDR2: SGHTA and FQGNSA. The CDR3 spans 15 residues.

V usage is TRBV5-1 and J usage is TRBJ2-7; the D gene is possibly TRBD1 (6 bases). The ends were cut back, 5 bases at V and 3 bases at J, with 12 bases in the middle. The germline CDR1 and CDR2 sequences are SGHRS and YFSETQ. This CDR3 spans 13 amino acids. The CDR3 nucleotides are TGCGCCAGCAGTTGGGACAAGGACTACGAGCAGTACTTC. Protein product: CASSWDKDYEQYF.

This clone has a single count. The chain has TRBV20-1 and TRBJ2-2, with D possibly being TRBD2 (6 bases). The germline V gene has CDR1 DFQATT and CDR2 SNEGSKA (reference sequence). The length of the CDR3 is 14 residues. V was cut by 6 bases and J by 0 bases, with 11 bases left in between. The CDR3 DNA reads as TGCAGTGCAAGTAGCGGTACGAACACCGGGGAGCTGTTTTTT. Its protein is CSASSGTNTGELFF.

V usage is TRBV29-1 and J usage is TRBJ2-1, with a tentative D call TRBD1 (5 bases). With 7 bases removed from V and 8 bases from J, the gap between germline ends came to 15 bases. This CDR3 comprises 12 residues. Germline V gene sequence: CDR1 SQVTM, CDR2 ANQGSEA. The CDR3 protein is CSADQVGDEQFF. CDR3 nucleotide sequence: TGCAGCGCCGATCAGGTAGGGGATGAGCAGTTCTTC.

The J gene is TRBJ2-5, the V gene TRBV7-3; perhaps TRBD2 as D (6 bases). Germline lookup yields CDR1 SGHTA and CDR2 FQGTGA. The V and J ends lost 1 base and 5 bases respectively, with 8 bases between them. CDR3 length equals 13 residues. The CDR3 sequence is CASSLMGRETQYF. CDR3 coding DNA: TGTGCCAGCAGCTTAATGGGGAGGGAGACCCAGTACTTC.

The V and J genes are TRBV7-6 and TRBJ2-3, with D perhaps TRBD2 (7 bases). Germline loops: CDR1 SGHVS, CDR2 FNYEAQ. The CDR3 runs 15 residues. Trimming removed 2 bases from V and 3 bases from J, with 12 bases in between. The CDR3 is CASSLIGRGTDTQYF. The DNA for the CDR3 is TGTGCCAGCAGCTTAATAGGGAGGGGGACAGATACGCAGTATTTT.

On this clone itself: This CDR3 is also generated by other DNA sequences in the sample. The chain carries TRBV5-1 and TRBJ2-2, with 7 positions matching TRBD2. Germline V gene data show CDR1 as SGHRS and CDR2 as YFSETQ. V lost 0 bases and J lost 3; bases outside the gene matches: 2. CDR3 length equals 15 residues. As DNA, the CDR3 is TGCGCCAGCAGCTTGGGTCTAGCGGACACCGGGGAGCTGTTTTTT. Encoded protein: CASSLGLADTGELFF.

This clone occurred a few times. The rearrangement uses TRBV5-1 and TRBJ1-2; no reliable D call. The CDR3 covers 16 residues. The germline CDR1 and CDR2 sequences are SGHRS and YFSETQ. V was trimmed by 0 bases and J by 3 bases, leaving 15 bases between them. The CDR3 DNA is TGCGCCAGCAGCTTGGTTTCAAGGAGGCTGGACTATGGCTACACCTTC. It encodes CASSLVSRRLDYGYTF.

This chain links TRBV4-2 with TRBJ1-6, with 9 nucleotides matching TRBD1. From germline, CDR1 is LGHNA and CDR2 YNFKEQ. The CDR3 sequence is 18 residues long. Trimming at V came to 0 bases and at J to 5 bases, leaving 8 bases not matched to a gene. Here the CDR3 DNA reads TGTGCCAGCAGCCAAGATGGCCCTTGGACAGGGGATAATTCACCCCTCCACTTT. This sequence encodes CASSQDGPWTGDNSPLHF.

This clone was counted once. The rearrangement joins TRBV7-9 to TRBJ2-3, with D possibly matching TRBD2 (6 bases). The germline V gene encodes CDR1 SEHNR and CDR2 FQNEAQ (reference sequence). The length of the CDR3 is 16 residues. V was clipped by 8 bases and J by 1 base, with 19 bases between them. CDR3 in DNA: TGTGCCAGCGCTCCTGGGGCGAGGGAGGGCACAGATACGCAGTATTTT. Residues: CASAPGAREGTDTQYF.

In the case of this clone: The sample has other DNA sequences that encode this CDR3 too. The chain has TRBV9 and TRBJ2-5, with D tentatively TRBD1 (5 bases). Per the germline V gene, CDR1 is SGDLS and CDR2 is YYNGEE. Trimming took 0 bases from V and 2 from J, leaving 11 bases between them. The CDR3 length is 15 residues. CDR3: CASSVGAGSQETQYF. CDR3 DNA sequence: TGTGCCAGCAGCGTAGGAGCAGGGTCACAAGAGACCCAGTACTTC.

This clone was counted between two and nine times. The V gene is TRBV12-3 or TRBV12-4, the J gene TRBJ2-1; D might be TRBD1 (6 bases). The CDR3 spans 13 residues. The germline V and J ends were trimmed by 8 bases and 9 bases, with 17 bases remaining between them. The CDR3 coding sequence is TGTGCCAGCTCCTGGGGCAGGGGCGGTGAGCAGTTCTTC. It translates to CASSWGRGGEQFF.

This clone was detected once. The chain carries TRBV2 and TRBJ1-3; no definite D call. The germline CDR1 and CDR2 sequences are SNHLY and FYNNEI. The CDR3 runs to 14 residues. Trimming took off 3 bases at V and 0 bases at J, with 6 bases between the two ends. The CDR3 nucleotides are TGTGCCAGCAGTGAGAGGAGCTCTGGAAACACCATATATTTT. Encoded protein: CASSERSSGNTIYF.

The sample holds a few counts of this clone. The chain carries TRBV12-3 or TRBV12-4 and TRBJ2-7; D gene ambiguous. Trimming cost V 3 bases and J 5 bases, with 8 bases left between them. The CDR3 covers 12 residues. The CDR3 is CASSFIPDEQYF. The CDR3 coding sequence is TGTGCCAGCAGTTTTATCCCGGACGAGCAGTACTTC.

The chain joins TRBV9 to TRBJ2-7, with TRBD1 matching over 11 bases. V lost 0 bases and J lost 7; bases outside the gene matches: 6. The V gene's germline CDR1 is SGDLS and CDR2 YYNGEE. The CDR3 covers 15 residues. CDR3 in DNA: TGTGCCAGCAGCGTAGAAGGGACAGGGGGAGGTGAGCAGTACTTC. Translated: CASSVEGTGGGEQYF.

This clone occurred a few times. This chain links TRBV18 with TRBJ1-1, with D tentatively TRBD1 (6 bases). Between the trimmed V and J ends, which lost 6 bases and 0 bases, there was a span of 17 bases. The CDR3 runs 16 residues. CDR1 is KGHSH, CDR2 LQKENI, per germline. CDR3 coding DNA: TGTGCCAGCTCGACGCAGGGGTTGGGGGTGAACACTGAAGCTTTCTTT. This translates into CASSTQGLGVNTEAFF.

This clone was seen just once. The chain recombines TRBV5-1 with TRBJ2-1, with 11 bases matching TRBD2. The V segment lost 4 bases and the J segment 4 bases; nucleotides outside the gene matches: 4. Germline CDR1 and CDR2: SGHRS and YFSETQ. There are 15 residues in the CDR3. For the CDR3, the DNA is TGCGCCAGCAGCCCTAGACTAGCGGGGTACAATGAGCAGTTCTTC. Its translation: CASSPRLAGYNEQFF.

V is TRBV11-2 and J is TRBJ2-7; D remains ambiguous. The CDR3 totals 13 residues. Germline V gene sequence: CDR1 SGHAT, CDR2 FQNNGV. Trimming left V 1 base short and J 5 bases short, with 9 bases between. CDR3 sequence: CASSLVPYHEQYF. CDR3 nucleotides: TGTGCCAGCAGCTTAGTCCCCTACCACGAGCAGTACTTC.

The chain is built from TRBV5-1 and TRBJ1-1, with D possibly matching TRBD1 (6 bases). The germline gives CDR1 SGHRS, CDR2 YFSETQ. Trimming took 5 bases from V and 3 from J, leaving 8 bases between them. This CDR3 spans 12 amino acids. CDR3 amino acids: CASRDSYTEAFF. The CDR3 nucleotides read TGCGCCAGCAGGGACAGTTACACTGAAGCTTTCTTT.